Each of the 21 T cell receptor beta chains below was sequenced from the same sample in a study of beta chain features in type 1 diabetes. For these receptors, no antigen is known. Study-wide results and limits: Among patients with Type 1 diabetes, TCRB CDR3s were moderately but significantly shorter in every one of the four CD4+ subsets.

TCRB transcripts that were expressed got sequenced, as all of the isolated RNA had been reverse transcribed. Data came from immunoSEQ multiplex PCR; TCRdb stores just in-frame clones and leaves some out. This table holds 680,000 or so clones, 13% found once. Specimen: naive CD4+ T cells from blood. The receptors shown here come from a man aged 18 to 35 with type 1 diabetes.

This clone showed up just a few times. CDR3 amino acids: CASGNRQGPSPLHF. The CDR3 region has the DNA TGTGCCAGCGGCAATAGACAGGGGCCCTCACCCCTCCACTTT. J is TRBJ1-6 and V is TRBV7-2, with 8 nucleotides matching TRBD1. CDR3 length: 14 amino acids. Looked up from germline, CDR1 is SGHTA and CDR2 is FQGNSA. The V segment lost 8 bases and the J segment 10 bases; nucleotides outside the gene matches: 10.

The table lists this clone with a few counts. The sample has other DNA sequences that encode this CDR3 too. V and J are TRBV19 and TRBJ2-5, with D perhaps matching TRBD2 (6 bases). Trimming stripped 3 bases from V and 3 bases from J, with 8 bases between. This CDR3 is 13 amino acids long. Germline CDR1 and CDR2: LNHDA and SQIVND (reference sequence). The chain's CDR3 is CASSMGGKETQYF. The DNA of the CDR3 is TGTGCCAGTAGTATGGGCGGGAAAGAGACCCAGTACTTC.

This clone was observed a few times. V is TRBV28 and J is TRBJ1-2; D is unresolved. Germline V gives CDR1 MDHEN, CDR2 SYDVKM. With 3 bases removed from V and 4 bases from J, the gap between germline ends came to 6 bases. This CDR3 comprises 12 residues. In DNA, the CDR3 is TGTGCCAGCAGTTTTGACCTCTATGGCTACACCTTC. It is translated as CASSFDLYGYTF.

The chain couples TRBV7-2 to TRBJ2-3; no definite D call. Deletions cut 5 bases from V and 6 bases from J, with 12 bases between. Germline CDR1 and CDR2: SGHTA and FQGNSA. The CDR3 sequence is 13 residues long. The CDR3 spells CASSLYRRDTQYF. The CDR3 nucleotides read TGTGCCAGCAGCCTCTACCGTCGGGATACGCAGTATTTT.

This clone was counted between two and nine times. CDR3 in amino acids: CASSLPTGSATEAFF. The CDR3 coding sequence is TGCGCCAGCAGCCTACCGACAGGGTCGGCCACTGAAGCTTTCTTT. The chain couples TRBV5-1 to TRBJ1-1; TRBD1 matches 7 bases. The CDR3 consists of 15 residues. Germline-derived CDR1 and CDR2 are SGHRS and YFSETQ. Trimming took 4 bases from V and 4 from J; bases not matched to a gene: 10.

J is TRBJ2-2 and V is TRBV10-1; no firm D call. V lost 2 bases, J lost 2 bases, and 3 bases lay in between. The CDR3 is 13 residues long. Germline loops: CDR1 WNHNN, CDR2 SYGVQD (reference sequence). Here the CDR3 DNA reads TGCGCCAGCAGTGAGCTCAACACCGGGGAGCTGTTTTTT. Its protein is CASSELNTGELFF.

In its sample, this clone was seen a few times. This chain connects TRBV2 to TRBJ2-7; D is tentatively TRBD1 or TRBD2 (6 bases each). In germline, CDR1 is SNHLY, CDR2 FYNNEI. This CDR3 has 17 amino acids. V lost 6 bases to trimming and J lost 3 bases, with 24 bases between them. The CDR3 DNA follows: TGTGCCAGCAGCGCACCGGGCTTACAGGGAGGAGGCTACGAGCAGTACTTC. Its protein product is CASSAPGLQGGGYEQYF.

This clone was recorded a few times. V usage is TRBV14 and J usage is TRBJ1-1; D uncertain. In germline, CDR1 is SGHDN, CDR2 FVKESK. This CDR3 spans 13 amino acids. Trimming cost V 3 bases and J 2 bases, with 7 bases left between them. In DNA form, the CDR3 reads TGTGCCAGCAGCCACCTCATAAACACTGAAGCTTTCTTT. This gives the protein CASSHLINTEAFF.

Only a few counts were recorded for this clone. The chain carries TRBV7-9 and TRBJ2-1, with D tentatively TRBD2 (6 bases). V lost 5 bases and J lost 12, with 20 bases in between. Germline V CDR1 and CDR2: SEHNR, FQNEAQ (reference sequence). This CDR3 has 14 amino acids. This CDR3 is CASSGVGTLQLQFF. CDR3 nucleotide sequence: TGTGCCAGCAGCGGAGTTGGGACTCTTCAGCTGCAGTTCTTC.

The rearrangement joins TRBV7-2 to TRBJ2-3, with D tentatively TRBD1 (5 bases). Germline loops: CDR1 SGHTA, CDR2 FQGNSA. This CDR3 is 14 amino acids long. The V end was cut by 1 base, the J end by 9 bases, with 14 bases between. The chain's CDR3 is CASSLVRQGETQYF. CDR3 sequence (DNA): TGTGCCAGCAGCTTAGTCCGTCAGGGTGAGACGCAGTATTTT.

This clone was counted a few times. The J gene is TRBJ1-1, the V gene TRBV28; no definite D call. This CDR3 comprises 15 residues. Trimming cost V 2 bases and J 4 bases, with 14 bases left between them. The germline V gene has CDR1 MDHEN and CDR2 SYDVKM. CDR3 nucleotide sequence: TGTGCCAGCAGTTTAGCGTCAGGAGGAGGCACTGAAGCTTTCTTT. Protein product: CASSLASGGGTEAFF.

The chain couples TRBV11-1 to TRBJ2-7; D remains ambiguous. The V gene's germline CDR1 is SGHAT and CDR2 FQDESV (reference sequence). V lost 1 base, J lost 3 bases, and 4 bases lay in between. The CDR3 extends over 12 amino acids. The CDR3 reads CASSLEGYEQYF. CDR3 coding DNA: TGTGCCAGCAGCTTAGAGGGCTACGAGCAGTACTTC.

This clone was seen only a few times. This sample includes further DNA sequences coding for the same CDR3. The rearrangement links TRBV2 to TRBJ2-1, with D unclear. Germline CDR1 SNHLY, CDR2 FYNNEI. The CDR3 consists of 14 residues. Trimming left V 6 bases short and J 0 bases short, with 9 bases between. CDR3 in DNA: TGTGCCAGCAGCGGTGTCAGCTCCTACAATGAGCAGTTCTTC. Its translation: CASSGVSSYNEQFF.

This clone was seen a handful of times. In DNA form, the CDR3 reads TGTGCCAGCAGCTTAGTTGACAGCGACAATGAGCAGTTCTTC. Translation gives CASSLVDSDNEQFF. J is TRBJ2-1 and V is TRBV11-2; TRBD1 is a possible D gene (5 bases). In germline, CDR1 is SGHAT, CDR2 FQNNGV. V lost 1 base to trimming and J lost 5 bases, with 9 bases between them. The CDR3 contains 14 residues.

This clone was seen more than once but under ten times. The CDR3 reads CASSPTRGTTYEQYF. CDR3 DNA sequence: TGTGCCAGCAGCCCCACCAGGGGGACCACCTACGAGCAGTACTTC. The V call is TRBV27, the J call TRBJ2-7, with TRBD1 matching over 7 bases. With 6 bases clipped from V and 2 bases from J, the junction kept 10 bases outside the gene matches. The CDR3 runs to 15 residues. CDR1 is MNHEY and CDR2 is SMNVEV in the germline V gene (reference sequence).

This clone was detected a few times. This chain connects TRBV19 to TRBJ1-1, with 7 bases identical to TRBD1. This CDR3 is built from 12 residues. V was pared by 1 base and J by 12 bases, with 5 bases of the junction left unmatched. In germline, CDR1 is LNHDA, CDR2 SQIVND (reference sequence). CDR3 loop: CASSIVDRDPFF. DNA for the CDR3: TGTGCCAGTAGTATAGTCGACAGGGACCCTTTCTTT.

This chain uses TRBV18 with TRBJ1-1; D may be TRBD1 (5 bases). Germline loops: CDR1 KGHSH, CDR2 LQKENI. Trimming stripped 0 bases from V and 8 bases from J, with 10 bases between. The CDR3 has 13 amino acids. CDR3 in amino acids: CASSPPMQGEAFF. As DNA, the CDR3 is TGTGCCAGCTCACCACCTATGCAGGGCGAAGCTTTCTTT.

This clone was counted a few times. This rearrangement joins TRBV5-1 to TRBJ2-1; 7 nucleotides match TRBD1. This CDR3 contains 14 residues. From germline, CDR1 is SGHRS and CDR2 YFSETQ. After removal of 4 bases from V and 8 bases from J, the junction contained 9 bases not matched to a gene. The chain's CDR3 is CASSGRQGWHEQFF. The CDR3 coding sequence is TGCGCCAGCAGCGGTCGACAGGGTTGGCATGAGCAGTTCTTC.

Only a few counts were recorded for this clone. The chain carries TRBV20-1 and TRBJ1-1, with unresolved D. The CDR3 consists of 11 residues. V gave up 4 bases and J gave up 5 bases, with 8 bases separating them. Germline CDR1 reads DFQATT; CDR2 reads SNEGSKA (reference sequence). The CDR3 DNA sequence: TGCAGTGCTATTGAAACGACTGAAGCTTTCTTT. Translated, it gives CSAIETTEAFF.

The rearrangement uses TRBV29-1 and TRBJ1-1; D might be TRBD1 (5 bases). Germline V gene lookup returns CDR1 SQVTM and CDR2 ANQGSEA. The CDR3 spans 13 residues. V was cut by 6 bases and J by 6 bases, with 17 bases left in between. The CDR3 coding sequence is TGCAGCGTAGATTTAACCTCGGGGGCTGAAGCTTTCTTT. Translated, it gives CSVDLTSGAEAFF.

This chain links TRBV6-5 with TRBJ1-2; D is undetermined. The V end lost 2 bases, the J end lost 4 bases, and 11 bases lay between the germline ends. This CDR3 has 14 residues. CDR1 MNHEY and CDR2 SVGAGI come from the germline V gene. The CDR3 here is CASSYNAETYGYTF. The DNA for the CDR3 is TGTGCCAGCAGTTACAACGCGGAGACCTATGGCTACACCTTC.